These T cell receptor beta chains were read from a single sample in a study of identical twins. TCRdb fed the 5' RACE reads into MiXCR, producing one record per CDR3 protein. The table shows 1.5 million to 2 million distinct CDR3 sequences, with less than 40% occurring only once. What was sequenced was cord blood. All receptors come from a newborn girl in good health. Each CDR3 is given with its conserved first and last residue. A D gene is named only where the DNA matches it firmly. Clone size is given for some rows only: seen once, a few or many times, or a class if the clone is expanded.

clone_size: many; v_call: TRBV12-3/TRBV12-4; d_call: TRBD1; j_call: TRBJ1-4; cdr3_aa: CASSSPGQGGFVNEKLFF; cdr3_nt: TGTGCCAGCAGTTCGCCGGGACAGGGAGGGTTTGTCAATGAAAAACTGTTTTTT
clone_size: few; v_call: TRBV7-9; d_call: TRBD1; j_call: TRBJ2-7; cdr3_aa: CASSPGQGVDEQYF; cdr3_nt: TGTGCCAGCAGCCCCGGACAGGGAGTAGACGAGCAGTACTTC
clone_size: -; v_call: TRBV7-8; d_call: -; j_call: TRBJ2-5; cdr3_aa: CASSSQGAGSQETQYF; cdr3_nt: TGTGCCAGCAGCTCACAGGGTGCTGGGTCTCAAGAGACCCAGTACTTC
clone_size: few; v_call: TRBV28; d_call: TRBD2; j_call: TRBJ2-1; cdr3_aa: CASSSGLAGVGNEQFF; cdr3_nt: TGTGCCAGCAGCTCCGGACTAGCGGGAGTGGGTAATGAGCAGTTCTTC
clone_size: once; v_call: TRBV28; d_call: TRBD1; j_call: TRBJ2-7; cdr3_aa: CASSPRTGAPPHYEQYF; cdr3_nt: TGTGCCAGCAGTCCCCGGACAGGAGCCCCTCCACACTACGAGCAGTACTTC
clone_size: few; v_call: TRBV14; d_call: -; j_call: TRBJ1-2; cdr3_aa: CASVGDSNYGYTF; cdr3_nt: TGTGCCAGCGTTGGGGACTCTAACTATGGCTACACCTTC
clone_size: -; v_call: TRBV9; d_call: -; j_call: TRBJ1-2; cdr3_aa: CASSPLAGAPYGYTF; cdr3_nt: TGTGCCAGCAGCCCACTAGCCGGAGCCCCCTATGGCTACACCTTC
clone_size: -; v_call: TRBV4-1; d_call: TRBD1; j_call: TRBJ1-1; cdr3_aa: CASSPITPEYRGYTEAFF; cdr3_nt: TGCGCCAGCAGCCCGATCACCCCAGAATACAGGGGCTACACTGAAGCTTTCTTT
clone_size: few; v_call: TRBV3-1; d_call: TRBD1; j_call: TRBJ2-3; cdr3_aa: CASSPRGQGRKDTQYF; cdr3_nt: TGTGCCAGCAGCCCGCGAGGACAGGGGAGGAAAGATACGCAGTATTTT
clone_size: -; v_call: TRBV4-1; d_call: TRBD2; j_call: TRBJ2-7; cdr3_aa: CASSHIGLAGITYEQYF; cdr3_nt: TGCGCCAGCAGCCATATAGGACTAGCGGGCATCACCTACGAGCAGTACTTC
clone_size: few; v_call: TRBV7-2; d_call: -; j_call: TRBJ2-5; cdr3_aa: CASSLGGRFQETQYF; cdr3_nt: TGTGCCAGCAGCTTAGGGGGACGGTTCCAAGAGACCCAGTACTTC
clone_size: -; v_call: TRBV3-1; d_call: -; j_call: TRBJ2-5; cdr3_aa: CASSLMPKGETQYF; cdr3_nt: TGTGCCAGCAGCCTCATGCCCAAGGGGGAGACCCAGTACTTC
clone_size: -; v_call: TRBV19; d_call: -; j_call: TRBJ2-2; cdr3_aa: CASSPLPKPGELFF; cdr3_nt: TGTGCCAGTTCTCCTCTACCCAAACCCGGGGAGCTGTTTTTT
clone_size: -; v_call: TRBV20-1; d_call: TRBD1; j_call: TRBJ2-7; cdr3_aa: CSYSGTALSEQYF; cdr3_nt: TGCAGTTACTCCGGGACAGCTCTTTCCGAGCAGTACTTC
clone_size: -; v_call: TRBV12-3/TRBV12-4; d_call: TRBD1; j_call: TRBJ1-1; cdr3_aa: CASSRLGTVGTEAFF; cdr3_nt: TGTGCCAGCAGTCGTTTGGGGACAGTAGGGACTGAAGCTTTCTTT
clone_size: few; v_call: TRBV20-1; d_call: -; j_call: TRBJ1-5; cdr3_aa: CSATPGTGNQPQHF; cdr3_nt: TGCAGTGCTACGCCGGGAACTGGCAATCAGCCCCAGCATTTT
clone_size: few; v_call: TRBV27; d_call: -; j_call: TRBJ1-2; cdr3_aa: CASSPAAVGYGYTF; cdr3_nt: TGTGCCAGCAGTCCCGCGGCAGTAGGCTATGGCTACACCTTC
clone_size: few; v_call: TRBV7-6; d_call: -; j_call: TRBJ1-6; cdr3_aa: CASSLGLGNSPLHF; cdr3_nt: TGTGCCAGCAGCTTAGGACTGGGGAATTCACCCCTCCACTTT
clone_size: -; v_call: TRBV3-1; d_call: -; j_call: TRBJ2-4; cdr3_aa: CASSLGHPIAKNIRYF; cdr3_nt: TGTGCCAGCAGCCTCGGACACCCTATAGCCAAAAACATTCGGTACTTC
clone_size: -; v_call: TRBV20-1; d_call: TRBD2; j_call: TRBJ2-5; cdr3_aa: CSDGLAGGFRKTQYF; cdr3_nt: TGCAGTGATGGACTAGCGGGGGGGTTTCGGAAGACCCAGTACTTC
clone_size: -; v_call: TRBV5-6; d_call: -; j_call: TRBJ1-5; cdr3_aa: CASSLGEANQPQHF; cdr3_nt: TGTGCCAGCAGCTTGGGGGAGGCCAATCAGCCCCAGCATTTT
clone_size: few; v_call: TRBV24-1; d_call: -; j_call: TRBJ2-1; cdr3_aa: CATSDNGAVREQFF; cdr3_nt: TGTGCCACCAGTGATAACGGGGCGGTGCGGGAGCAGTTCTTC
clone_size: -; v_call: TRBV7-9; d_call: -; j_call: TRBJ1-5; cdr3_aa: CASSLGGASPGQPQHF; cdr3_nt: TGTGCCAGCAGCTTAGGAGGAGCTTCTCCGGGTCAGCCCCAGCATTTT